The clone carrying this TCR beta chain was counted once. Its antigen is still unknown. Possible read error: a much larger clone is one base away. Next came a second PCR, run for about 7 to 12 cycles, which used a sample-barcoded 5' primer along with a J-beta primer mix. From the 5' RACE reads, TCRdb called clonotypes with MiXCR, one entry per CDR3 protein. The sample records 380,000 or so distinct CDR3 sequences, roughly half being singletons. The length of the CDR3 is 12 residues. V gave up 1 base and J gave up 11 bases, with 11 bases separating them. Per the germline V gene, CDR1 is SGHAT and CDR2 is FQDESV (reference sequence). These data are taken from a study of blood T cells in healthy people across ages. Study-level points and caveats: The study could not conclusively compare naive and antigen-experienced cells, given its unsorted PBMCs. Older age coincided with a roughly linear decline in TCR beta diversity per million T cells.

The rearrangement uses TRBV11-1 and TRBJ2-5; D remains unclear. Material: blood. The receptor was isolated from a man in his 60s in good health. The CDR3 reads CASSLGKNEQYF. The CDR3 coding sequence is TGTGCCAGCAGCTTAGGGAAAAATGAGCAGTACTTC.